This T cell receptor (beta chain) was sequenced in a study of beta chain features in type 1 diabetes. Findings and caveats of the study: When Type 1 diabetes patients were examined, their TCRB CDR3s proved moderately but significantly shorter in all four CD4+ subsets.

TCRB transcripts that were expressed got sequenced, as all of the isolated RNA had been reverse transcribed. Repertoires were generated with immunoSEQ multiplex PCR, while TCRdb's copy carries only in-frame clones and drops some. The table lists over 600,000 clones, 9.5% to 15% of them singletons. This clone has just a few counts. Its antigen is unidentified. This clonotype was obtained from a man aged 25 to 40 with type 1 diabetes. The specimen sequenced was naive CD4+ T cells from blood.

In DNA, the CDR3 is TGCGCCAGCAGCCTTGGGACAGTGGGCAACCAAGAGACCCAGTACTTC. This sequence encodes CASSLGTVGNQETQYF. The chain joins TRBV5-1 to TRBJ2-5, with 7 bases identical to TRBD1. The V segment lost 4 bases and the J segment 0 bases; nucleotides outside the gene matches: 9. Germline assignment: CDR1 SGHRS and CDR2 YFSETQ. CDR3 length: 16 residues.